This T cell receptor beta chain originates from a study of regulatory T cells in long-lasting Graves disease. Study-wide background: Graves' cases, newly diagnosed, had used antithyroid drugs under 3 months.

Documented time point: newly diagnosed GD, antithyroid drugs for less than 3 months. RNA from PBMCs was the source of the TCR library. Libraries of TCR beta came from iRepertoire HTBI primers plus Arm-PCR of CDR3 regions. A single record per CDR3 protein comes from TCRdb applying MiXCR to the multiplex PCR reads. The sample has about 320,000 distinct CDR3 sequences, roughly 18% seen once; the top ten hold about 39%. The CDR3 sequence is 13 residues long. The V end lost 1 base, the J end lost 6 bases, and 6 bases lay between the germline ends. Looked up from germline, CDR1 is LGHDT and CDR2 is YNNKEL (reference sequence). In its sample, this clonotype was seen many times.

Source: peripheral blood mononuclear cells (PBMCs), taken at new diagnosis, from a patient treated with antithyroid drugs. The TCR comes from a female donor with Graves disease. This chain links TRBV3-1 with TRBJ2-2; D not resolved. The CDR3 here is CASSQVRAGELFF. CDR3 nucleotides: TGTGCCAGCAGCCAAGTTAGGGCCGGGGAGCTGTTTTTT.